The sequence of this T cell receptor (beta chain) was determined in a study of shared clonotypes between healthy human individuals (dated by TCRdb to 2019 to 2021). About the study as a whole: The cohort comprised a couple of women and three men aged 18 to 49 years. To estimate repertoire size and how much clonotypes are shared between individuals, the study performed deep sequencing of blood TCR repertoires from five healthy adults. Leukapheresis yielded between about 0.94 and 8.9 billion PBMCs per donor. Libraries were prepared and TCR repertoires were sequenced by different laboratories using diverse techniques, in order to increase sequencing depth and limit assay-specific biases. Per donor, three plates each were used for CD4 naive and CD4 memory, two for CD8 naive, and one for CD8 memory.

From a lookup of the germline V gene, CDR1 and CDR2 are SNHLY and FYNNEI. The CDR3 holds 12 amino acids from the cysteine to the phenylalanine. Left in the record is the CDR3 DNA by itself, 36 bases read in frame from the first base. Trimming takes 6 bases off V and 10 bases off J; junction bases not matched to a gene: 5. What the work shows at the level of the full study, not this receptor alone: Naive subsets generally had larger estimated clonotype richness than memory subsets. Pairwise subsampling led to the expectation that sequencing depth would affect the degree of clonotype sharing among donors. Sharing across several donors was observed for roughly 5% of naive CD4, over 3% of naive CD8, 2% to 2.5% of memory CD4, and about 0.4% of memory CD8 clonotypes. Incomplete sequencing was indicated by rarefaction of sorted-subset datasets, despite the large sequencing depth. The genetic and exposure-history diversity represented was limited by the small number of donors. Only blood was sampled, and tissue TCR repertoires likely differ from those in blood. Compared with non-shared clonotypes, the clonotypes found in all four sorted-subset donors had higher generation probabilities.

TCR CDR3 regions were amplified from genomic DNA by multiplex PCR using the deep immunoSEQ assay. Extracted genomic DNA from each cell subset was distributed evenly across all wells of several immunoSEQ 96-well plates, and each plate was treated as a replicate. For sorted subsets, approximately 190 ng of genomic DNA, equivalent to roughly 33,000 T cell genomes, went into each replicate PCR. Purified libraries were measured with a Qubit 3.0 fluorometer, size-checked on a Bioanalyzer 2100, and measured again with the KAPA Library Quantification kit. A separate single-read 150-cycle Illumina NextSeq 550 flow cell was used to sequence each immunoSEQ 96-well plate. As for the authors' bioinformatics: Because the immunoSEQ output held only junctional sequences and lacked quality scores, the filtering could not match the filtering applied to full-length reads. Sequences were annotated with PyIR, a Python wrapper for IgBLAST v1.9, and V/J genes and CDR3 were assigned using IMGT germline references. Reads were filtered out if the reads had weak V/J assignments (E-value above 1e-6), no CDR3, stop codons, out-of-frame junctions, or ambiguous translated residues. V3J clonotypes were defined by identical inferred V gene, J gene, and CDR3 amino acid sequence. To compute the percentage overlap between repertoires, the number of shared unique clonotypes was divided by the size of the smaller repertoire. Richness of each repertoire was evaluated using RTK rarefaction, the Chao1 estimator, and Recon v2.1 estimates of unobserved clonotypes. Generation probabilities were computed with OLGA for all TCRbeta clonotypes obtained by the gDNA method from several donors. TCRdb took this table from immuneACCESS and kept in-frame rearrangements with V and J called. Such tables lack part of the clones; where checked against another copy, unresolved V genes explain under half of the gap, and the rest is unexplained. That table furnishes V, J and clone size, whereas the DNA furnished D and trimming. The sample table holds over 2 million clones, of which 90% to 95% were seen once. The leading ten clones occupy 0.13% of the sample.

Donors were healthy HIV-negative adults with no recently reported acute infections or vaccinations. Every donor was a Caucasian adult living in Nashville, Tennessee, USA. CD4+ T cells were enriched by magnetic negative selection; naive cells were then positively selected on CD45RA, and the negative fraction formed the memory subset. Blood was collected by leukapheresis, and PBMCs were isolated by Ficoll-Histopaque density gradient centrifugation and then cryopreserved in liquid nitrogen vapor phase. Analytical flow cytometry was used to check the purity and quantity of each magnetically sorted T cell population. Genomic DNA was isolated from every sorted fraction and measured by UV absorbance on a Nanodrop 2000c. Details on this clone: Its cognate antigen has yet to be identified. One base away there is no much larger clone; base qualities are not given.

The sequenced sample was naive CD4+ T cells sorted from blood. In the paper's terms, the cell subset or site label means: CD45RA+ positively selected. The V and J genes are TRBV2 and TRBJ2-1; 8 bases in between match TRBD1. This receptor was identified in a man aged 18-30 years in good health. The CDR3 protein sequence reads: CASSARTGEQFF. In nucleotide form, the sequence is TGTGCCAGCAGCGCCCGGACAGGGGAGCAGTTCTTC.